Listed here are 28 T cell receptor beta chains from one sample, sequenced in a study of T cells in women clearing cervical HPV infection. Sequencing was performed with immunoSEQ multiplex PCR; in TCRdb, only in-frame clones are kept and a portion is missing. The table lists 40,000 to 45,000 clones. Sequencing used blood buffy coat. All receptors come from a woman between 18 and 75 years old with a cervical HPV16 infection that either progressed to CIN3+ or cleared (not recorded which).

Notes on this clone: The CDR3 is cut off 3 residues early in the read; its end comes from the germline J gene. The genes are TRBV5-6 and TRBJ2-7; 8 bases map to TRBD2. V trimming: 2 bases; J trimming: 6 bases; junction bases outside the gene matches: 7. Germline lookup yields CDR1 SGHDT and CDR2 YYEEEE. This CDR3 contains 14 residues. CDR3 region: CASSFLREVSEQYF. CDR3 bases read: TGTGCCAGCAGCTTTCTGCGGGAGGTAAGCGAG.

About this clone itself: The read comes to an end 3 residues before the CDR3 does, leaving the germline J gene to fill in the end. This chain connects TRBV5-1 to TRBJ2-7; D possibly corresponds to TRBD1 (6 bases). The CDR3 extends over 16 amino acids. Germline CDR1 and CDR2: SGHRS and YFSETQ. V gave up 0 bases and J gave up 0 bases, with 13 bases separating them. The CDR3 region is CASSLEGQGSSYEQYF. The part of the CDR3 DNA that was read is TGCGCCAGCAGCTTGGAAGGGCAGGGGAGCTCCTACGAG.

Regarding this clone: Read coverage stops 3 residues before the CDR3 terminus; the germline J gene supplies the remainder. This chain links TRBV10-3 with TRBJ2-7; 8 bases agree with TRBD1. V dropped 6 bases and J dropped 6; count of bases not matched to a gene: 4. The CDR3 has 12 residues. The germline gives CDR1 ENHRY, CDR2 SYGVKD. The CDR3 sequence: CAISGTGGEQYF. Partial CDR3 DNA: TGTGCCATCAGCGGAACAGGGGGCGAG.

Partial CDR3 DNA: TGCAGTGCTGAGCGACAGGGAATCTACGAG. Translation gives CSAERQGIYE. The CDR3 in its entirety is CSAERQGIYEQYF. V is TRBV20-1 and J is TRBJ2-7; 7 bases match TRBD1. The CDR3 end falls 3 residues outside the read, so it is completed with the germline J gene. Trimming cost V 5 bases and J 3 bases; bases outside gene matches: 7. The germline gives CDR1 DFQATT, CDR2 SNEGSKA (reference sequence). This CDR3 region has 13 residues.

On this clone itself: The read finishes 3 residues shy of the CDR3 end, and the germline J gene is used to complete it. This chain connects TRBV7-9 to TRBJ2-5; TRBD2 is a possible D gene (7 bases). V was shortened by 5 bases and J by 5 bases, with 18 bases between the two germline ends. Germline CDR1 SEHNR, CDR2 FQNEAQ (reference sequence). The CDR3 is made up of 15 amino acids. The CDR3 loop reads CASSPPVGGRETQYF. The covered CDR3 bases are TGTGCCAGCAGCCCGCCGGTGGGGGGGCGCGAGACC. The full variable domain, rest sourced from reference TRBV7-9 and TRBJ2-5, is DTGVSQNPRHKITKRGQNVTFRCDPISEHNRLYWYRQTLGQGPEFLTYFQNEAQLEKSRLLSDRFSAERPKGSFSTLEIQRTEQGDSAMYLCASSPPVGGRETQYFGPGTRLLVL.

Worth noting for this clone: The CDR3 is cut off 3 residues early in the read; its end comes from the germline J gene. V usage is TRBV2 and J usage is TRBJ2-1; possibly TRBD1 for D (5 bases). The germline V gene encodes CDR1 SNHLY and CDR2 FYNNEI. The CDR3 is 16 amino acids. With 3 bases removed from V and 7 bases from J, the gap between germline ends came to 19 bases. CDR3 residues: CASSEAGPRTRNEQFF. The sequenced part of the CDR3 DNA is TGTGCCAGCAGTGAGGCAGGGCCTCGGACGAGGAATGAG.

CDR3 bases read: TGTGCCAGCAGCTTAACGAGCGGGAACAATGAG. It is translated as CASSLTSGNNE. The CDR3 in its entirety is CASSLTSGNNEQFF. This chain uses TRBV7-9 with TRBJ2-1; 7 bases map to TRBD2. The read ends 3 residues before the CDR3 terminus; that terminus is restored from the germline J gene. The CDR3 spans 14 residues. V trimming: 2 bases; J trimming: 5 bases; junction bases outside the gene matches: 3. Germline assignment: CDR1 SEHNR and CDR2 FQNEAQ (reference sequence).

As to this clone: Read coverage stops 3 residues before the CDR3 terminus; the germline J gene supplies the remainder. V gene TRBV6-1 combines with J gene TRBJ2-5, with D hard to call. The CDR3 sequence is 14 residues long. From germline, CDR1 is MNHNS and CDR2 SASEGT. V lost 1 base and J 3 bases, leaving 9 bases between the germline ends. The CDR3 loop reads CASSEGPYKETQYF. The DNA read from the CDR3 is TGTGCCAGCAGTGAAGGTCCGTATAAAGAGACC.

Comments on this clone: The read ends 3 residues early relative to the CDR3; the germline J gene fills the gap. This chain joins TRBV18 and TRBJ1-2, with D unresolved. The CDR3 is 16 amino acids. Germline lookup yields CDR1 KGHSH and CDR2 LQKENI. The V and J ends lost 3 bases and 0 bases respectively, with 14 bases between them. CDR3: CASSPSATTTNYGYTF. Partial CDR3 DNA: TGTGCCAGCTCACCGTCGGCGACAACCACTAACTATGGC.

The CDR3 bases that were read are TGCGCCAGCAGCTTGGGCAGGGATGGAAATTCACCC. Amino acid sequence: CASSLGRDGNSP. The entire CDR3 protein reads CASSLGRDGNSPLHF. This chain links TRBV5-1 with TRBJ1-6; a weak D match, TRBD1 (5 bases). The read comes to an end 3 residues before the CDR3 does, leaving the germline J gene to fill in the end. The CDR3 extends over 15 amino acids. Germline values: CDR1 SGHRS, CDR2 YFSETQ. V lost 0 bases and J lost 7, with 11 bases in between. The full variable domain, its missing parts supplied by reference TRBV5-1 and TRBJ1-6, is KAGVTQTPRYLIKTRGQQVTLSCSPISGHRSVSWYQQTPGQGLQFLFEYFSETQRNKGNFPGRFSGRQFSNSRSEMNVSTLELGDSALYLCASSLGRDGNSPLHFGNGTRLTVT.

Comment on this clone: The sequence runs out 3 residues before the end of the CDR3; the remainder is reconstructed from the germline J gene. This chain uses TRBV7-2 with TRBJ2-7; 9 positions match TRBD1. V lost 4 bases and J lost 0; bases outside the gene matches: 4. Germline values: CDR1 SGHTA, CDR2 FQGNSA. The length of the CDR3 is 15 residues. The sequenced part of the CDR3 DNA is TGTGCCAGCAGCTCGAGACAGGGGGTCTCCTACGAG. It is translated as CASSSRQGVSYE. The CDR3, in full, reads CASSSRQGVSYEQYF.

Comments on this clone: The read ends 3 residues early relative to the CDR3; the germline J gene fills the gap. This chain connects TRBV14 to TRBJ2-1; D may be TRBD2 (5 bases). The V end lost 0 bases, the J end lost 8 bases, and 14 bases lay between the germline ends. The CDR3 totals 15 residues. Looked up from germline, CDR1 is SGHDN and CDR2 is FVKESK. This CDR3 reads CASSQDRGRGYEQFF. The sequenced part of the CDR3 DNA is TGTGCCAGCAGCCAAGATCGAGGGCGCGGGTATGAG.

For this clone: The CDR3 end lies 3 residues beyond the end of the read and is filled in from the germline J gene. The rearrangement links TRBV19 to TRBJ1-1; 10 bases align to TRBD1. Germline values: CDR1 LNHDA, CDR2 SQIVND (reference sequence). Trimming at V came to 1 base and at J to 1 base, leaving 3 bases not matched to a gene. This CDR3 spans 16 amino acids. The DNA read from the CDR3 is TGTGCCAGTAGTATAGGGGGGACAGGGGAGAACACTGAA. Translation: CASSIGGTGENTE. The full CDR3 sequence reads CASSIGGTGENTEAFF.

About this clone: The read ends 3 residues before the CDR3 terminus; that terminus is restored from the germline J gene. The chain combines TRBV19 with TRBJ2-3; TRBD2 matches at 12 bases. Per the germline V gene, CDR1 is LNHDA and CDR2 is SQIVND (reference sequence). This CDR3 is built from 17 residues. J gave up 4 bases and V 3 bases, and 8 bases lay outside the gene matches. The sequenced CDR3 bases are TGTGCCAGTAGTATGGATCGACTAGCGGGGGTGGCAGATACG. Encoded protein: CASSMDRLAGVADT. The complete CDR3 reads CASSMDRLAGVADTQYF.

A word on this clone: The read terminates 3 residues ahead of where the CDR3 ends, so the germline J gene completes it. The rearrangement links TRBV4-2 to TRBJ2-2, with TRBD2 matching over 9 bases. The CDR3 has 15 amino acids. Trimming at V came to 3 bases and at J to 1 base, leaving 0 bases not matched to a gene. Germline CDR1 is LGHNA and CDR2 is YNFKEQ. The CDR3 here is CASSQTSGNTGELFF. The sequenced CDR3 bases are TGTGCCAGCAGCCAGACTAGCGGGAACACCGGGGAG.

The part of the CDR3 DNA that was read is TGCAGCGTTGCGAAACAGGGAGGCACCGGGGAG. It codes for CSVAKQGGTGE. The full-length CDR3 reads as CSVAKQGGTGELFF. The chain joins TRBV29-1 to TRBJ2-2; D is perhaps TRBD1 or TRBD2 (6 bases each). With the read ending 3 residues before the CDR3 end, the germline J gene is used to fill in that end. There are 14 residues in the CDR3. Trimming took off 4 bases at V and 4 bases at J, with 13 bases between the two ends. CDR1 is SQVTM and CDR2 is ANQGSEA in the germline V gene.

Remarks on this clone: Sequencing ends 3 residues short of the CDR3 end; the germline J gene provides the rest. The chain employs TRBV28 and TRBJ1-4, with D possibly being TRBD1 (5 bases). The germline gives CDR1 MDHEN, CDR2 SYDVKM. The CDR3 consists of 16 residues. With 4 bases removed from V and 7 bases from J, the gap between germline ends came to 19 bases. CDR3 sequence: CASSSSSQVLGEKLFF. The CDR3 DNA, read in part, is TGTGCCAGCAGTTCCTCATCACAGGTCTTGGGTGAAAAA.

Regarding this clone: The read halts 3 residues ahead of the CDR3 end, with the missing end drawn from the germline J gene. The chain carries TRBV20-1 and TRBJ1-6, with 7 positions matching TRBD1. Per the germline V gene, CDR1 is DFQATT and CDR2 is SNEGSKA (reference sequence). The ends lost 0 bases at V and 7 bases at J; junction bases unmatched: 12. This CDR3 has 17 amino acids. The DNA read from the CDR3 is TGCAGTGCTAGAGACGAGGAGAGACAGGGTCGGAATTCACCC. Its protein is CSARDEERQGRNSP. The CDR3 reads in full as CSARDEERQGRNSPLHF.

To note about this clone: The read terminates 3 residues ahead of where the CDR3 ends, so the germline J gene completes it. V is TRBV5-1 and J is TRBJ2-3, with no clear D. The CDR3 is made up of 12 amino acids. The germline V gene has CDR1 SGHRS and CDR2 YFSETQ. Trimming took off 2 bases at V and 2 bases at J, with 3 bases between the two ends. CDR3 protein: CASSFLTDTQYF. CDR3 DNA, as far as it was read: TGCGCCAGCAGCTTCCTCACAGATACG.

The CDR3 loop reads CASSTSTGTGANVLFF. The covered CDR3 bases are TGTGCCAGTAGTACCTCGACAGGGACTGGGGCCAACGTG. The chain links TRBV19 to TRBJ2-2; TRBD1 is a possible D gene (7 bases). The CDR3 goes on 3 residues after the read ends, and that part is filled in from the germline J gene. The CDR3 has 16 residues. Germline CDR1 and CDR2: LNHDA and SQIVND (reference sequence). Using reference TRBV19 and TRBJ2-2 for the parts outside the CDR3, the full variable domain is DGGITQSPKYLFRKEGQNVTLSCEQNLNHDAMYWYRQDPGQGLRLIYYSQIVNDFQKGDIAEGYSVSREKKESFPLTVTSAQKNPTAFYLCASSTSTGTGANVLFFGEGSRLTVL.

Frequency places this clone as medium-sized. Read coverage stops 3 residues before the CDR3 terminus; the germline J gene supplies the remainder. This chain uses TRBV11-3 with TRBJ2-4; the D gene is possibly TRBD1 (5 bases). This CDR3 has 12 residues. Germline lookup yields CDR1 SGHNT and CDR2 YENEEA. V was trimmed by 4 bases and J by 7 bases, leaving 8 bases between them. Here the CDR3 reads CASSSGMNIQYF. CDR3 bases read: TGTGCCAGCAGCTCAGGGATGAACATT. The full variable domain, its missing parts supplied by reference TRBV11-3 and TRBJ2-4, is EAGVVQSPRYKIIEKKQPVAFWCNPISGHNTLYWYLQNLGQGPELLIRYENEEAVDDSQLPKDRFSAERLKGVDSTLKIQPAELGDSAVYLCASSSGMNIQYFGAGTRLSVL.

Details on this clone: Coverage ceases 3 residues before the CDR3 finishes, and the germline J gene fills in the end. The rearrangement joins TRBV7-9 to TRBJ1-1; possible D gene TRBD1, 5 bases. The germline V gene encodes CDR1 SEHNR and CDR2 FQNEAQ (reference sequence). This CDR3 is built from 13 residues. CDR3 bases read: TGTGCCAGCAGCTCTCCATCCACCAGGGTG. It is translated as CASSSPSTRV. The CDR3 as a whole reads CASSSPSTRVAFF.

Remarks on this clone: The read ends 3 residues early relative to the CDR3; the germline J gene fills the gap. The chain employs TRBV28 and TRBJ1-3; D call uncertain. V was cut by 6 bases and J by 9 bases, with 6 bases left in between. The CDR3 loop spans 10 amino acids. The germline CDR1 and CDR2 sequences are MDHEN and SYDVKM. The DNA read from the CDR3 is TGTGCCAGCAGGCGGGGCACC. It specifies CASRRGT. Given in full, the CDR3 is CASRRGTIYF.

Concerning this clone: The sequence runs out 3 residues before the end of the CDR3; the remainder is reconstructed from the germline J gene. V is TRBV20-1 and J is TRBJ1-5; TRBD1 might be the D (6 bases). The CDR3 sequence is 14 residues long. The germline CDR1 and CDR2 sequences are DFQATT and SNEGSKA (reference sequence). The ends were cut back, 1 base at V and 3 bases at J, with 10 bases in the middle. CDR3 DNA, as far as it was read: TGCAGTGCTAGAGTCGACAGGCCCAATCAGCCC. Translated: CSARVDRPNQP. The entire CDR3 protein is CSARVDRPNQPQHF.

The CDR3 bases that were read are TGTGCCAGCAAAGGTGAAACC. Residues: CASKGET. From start to end, the CDR3 is CASKGETQYF. V and J are TRBV5-4 and TRBJ2-5; no reliable D call. From the germline J gene comes the end of the CDR3, since the read stops 3 residues before it. The CDR3 has 10 amino acids. Germline CDR1 SGHNT, CDR2 YYREEE (reference sequence). Looking up the rest from reference TRBV5-4 and TRBJ2-5 gives the full variable domain: ETGVTQSPTHLIKTRGQQVTLRCSSQSGHNTVSWYQQALGQGPQFIFQYYREEENGRGNFPPRFSGLQFPNYSSELNVNALELDDSALYLCASKGETQYFGPGTRLLVL.

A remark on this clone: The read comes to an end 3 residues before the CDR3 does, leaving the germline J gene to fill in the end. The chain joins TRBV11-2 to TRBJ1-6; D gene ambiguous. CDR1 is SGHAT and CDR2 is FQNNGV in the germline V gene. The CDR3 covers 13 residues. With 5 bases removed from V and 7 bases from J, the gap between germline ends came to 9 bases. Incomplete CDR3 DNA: TGTGCCAGCAGCATGGGCCTCAATTCACCC. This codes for CASSMGLNSP. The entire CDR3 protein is CASSMGLNSPLHF.

The sequenced part of the CDR3 DNA is TGCAGTACTCAAGGGCCCAGCGGGGGGGCCGTAGAGACC. Encoded protein: CSTQGPSGGAVET. The complete CDR3 sequence is CSTQGPSGGAVETQYF. V is TRBV20-1 and J is TRBJ2-5; 10 positions agree with TRBD2. The CDR3 goes on 3 residues after the read ends, and that part is filled in from the germline J gene. Germline V gene lookup returns CDR1 DFQATT and CDR2 SNEGSKA (reference sequence). This CDR3 is 16 amino acids long. V lost 8 bases to trimming and J lost 4 bases; unmatched junction nucleotides: 16.

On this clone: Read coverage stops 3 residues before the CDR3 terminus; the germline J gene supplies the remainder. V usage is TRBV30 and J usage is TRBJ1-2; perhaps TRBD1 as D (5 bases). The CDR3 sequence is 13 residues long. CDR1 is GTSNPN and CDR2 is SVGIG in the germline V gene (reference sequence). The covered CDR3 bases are TGTGCCTGGACATCGGGGGGGAGCCGTGAC. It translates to CAWTSGGSRD. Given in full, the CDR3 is CAWTSGGSRDYTF.